A few counts support the clone carrying this T cell receptor beta chain. As yet, its antigen is unknown. The study reverse transcribed the entire isolated RNA, so it sequenced expressed TCRB transcripts. The data were produced by immunoSEQ multiplex PCR, yet TCRdb's version contains in-frame clones alone and is incomplete. This table has 240,000 or so clones, approximately 15% appearing once. The CDR3 has 15 residues. Losses at the gene ends were 1 base for V and 5 bases for J; bases not matched to a gene: 3. The germline CDR1 and CDR2 sequences are GTSNPN and SVGIG (reference sequence). The sample comes from a study of beta chain features in type 1 diabetes. Study-level findings and limits: Type 1 diabetes patients had moderately but significantly shorter TCRB CDR3s in all four CD4+ subsets.

The sequence derives from a man aged 25 to 40 with type 1 diabetes. This sequence joins TRBV30 and TRBJ1-4; TRBD1 matches 11 bases. Sequenced: naive CD4+ T cells from blood. DNA of the CDR3: TGTGCCTGGAGTGAGGGGACAGGGGGAAATGAAAAACTGTTTTTT. It encodes CAWSEGTGGNEKLFF.